Following are 20 T cell receptor beta chains from one sample sequenced in a study of blood T cells in healthy people across ages. Alongside a J-beta primer mix, a sample-barcoded 5' primer served in a second PCR lasting 7 to 11 cycles. MiXCR, run by TCRdb on the 5' RACE reads, gives a single entry per CDR3 protein. The data contain 600,000 to 1,000,000 distinct CDR3 sequences, just under 25% of them singletons. The data also belong to a second study, concerning T cells of mothers and their children.

The sample comprised blood. The origin of the receptors is a boy aged 5-17 years in good health.

The rearrangement links TRBV6-6 to TRBJ2-7; tentatively, D is TRBD1 or TRBD2 (5 bases each). The V and J ends lost 11 bases and 3 bases respectively, with 20 bases between them. The CDR3 extends over 14 amino acids. Germline loops: CDR1 MNHNY, CDR2 SVGAGI (reference sequence). The CDR3 is CAHAKGLAGYEQYF. DNA of the CDR3: TGTGCCCACGCTAAGGGGCTAGCAGGCTACGAGCAGTACTTC.

This chain links TRBV19 with TRBJ1-1; D is undetermined. The CDR3 is made up of 14 amino acids. Germline loops: CDR1 LNHDA, CDR2 SQIVND (reference sequence). Trimming took off 7 bases at V and 0 bases at J, with 12 bases between the two ends. The CDR3 here is CASIPSDMNTEAFF. The CDR3 coding sequence is TGTGCCAGTATTCCCTCTGATATGAACACTGAAGCTTTCTTT.

This clonotype came up many times. The V call is TRBV6-2 or TRBV6-3, the J call TRBJ2-3; 11 bases match TRBD2. Trimming at V came to 2 bases and at J to 2 bases, leaving 6 bases not matched to a gene. The CDR3 runs to 17 residues. In germline, CDR1 is MNHEY, CDR2 SVGEGT. CDR3 region: CASSYQLAGAPTDTQYF. The CDR3 coding sequence is TGTGCCAGCAGTTACCAACTAGCGGGGGCTCCCACAGATACGCAGTATTTT.

The table lists this clonotype with a few counts. The V gene is TRBV28, the J gene TRBJ2-3; D unresolved. V lost 3 bases and J lost 6, with 19 bases in between. The CDR3 runs to 16 residues. From germline, CDR1 is MDHEN and CDR2 SYDVKM. The CDR3 DNA sequence: TGTGCCAGCAGTTTGCCATTAGCAGGATCAGTGGATACGCAGTATTTT. Its translation is CASSLPLAGSVDTQYF.

The CDR3 is CASSTQRTRDRRNFYGYTF. CDR3 sequence (DNA): TGTGCCAGCAGTACTCAAAGGACGAGGGACAGGCGGAACTTCTATGGCTACACCTTC. The chain is built from TRBV6-5 and TRBJ1-2; TRBD1 matches 8 bases. The CDR3 spans 19 residues. V lost 5 bases to trimming and J lost 4 bases; unmatched junction nucleotides: 21. The V gene's germline CDR1 is MNHEY and CDR2 SVGAGI.

This clonotype was seen more than once but under ten times. The rearrangement joins TRBV15 to TRBJ1-5; D call uncertain. This CDR3 is 14 amino acids long. V shed 0 bases and J shed 3 bases, with 6 bases lying between them. Germline CDR1 LNHNV, CDR2 YYDKDF (reference sequence). CDR3 in amino acids: CATSRDGANQPQHF. As DNA, the CDR3 is TGTGCCACCAGCAGAGATGGCGCCAATCAGCCCCAGCATTTT.

The J gene is TRBJ2-3, the V gene TRBV4-3, with 9 bases fitting TRBD2. The germline CDR1 and CDR2 sequences are LGHNA and YSLEER. The J segment lost 6 bases and the V segment lost 0 bases, leaving 7 bases of the junction unmatched. There are 16 residues in the CDR3. CDR3 nucleotides: TGCGCCAGCAGCCAAGATCAGGCTAGCGGGGTTGATACGCAGTATTTT. This translates into CASSQDQASGVDTQYF.

This clonotype has a count of ten or more. The chain is built from TRBV12-3 or TRBV12-4 and TRBJ2-7; D call uncertain. This CDR3 is 12 amino acids long. V lost 1 base, J lost 4 bases, and 5 bases lay in between. Here the CDR3 reads CASSLGQYEQYF. The CDR3 DNA reads TGTGCCAGCAGTTTAGGCCAGTACGAGCAGTACTTC.

This clonotype appeared a few times. This chain links TRBV4-1 with TRBJ1-1; no reliable D call. Trimming left V 4 bases short and J 4 bases short, with 10 bases between. Germline loops: CDR1 MGHRA, CDR2 YSYEKL. CDR3 length: 13 residues. The CDR3 protein is CASSRQWGTEAFF. CDR3 bases: TGCGCCAGCAGCCGCCAATGGGGCACTGAAGCTTTCTTT.

The CDR3 region has the DNA TGTGCCAGCTCACCACGACAGGGCCTAGGAGATACGCAGTATTTT. Amino acids: CASSPRQGLGDTQYF. This chain links TRBV18 with TRBJ2-3; 7 positions match TRBD1. V shed 1 base and J 5 bases; nucleotides not matched to a gene: 6. Germline V gives CDR1 KGHSH, CDR2 LQKENI. CDR3 size: 15 residues.

The DNA for the CDR3 is TGCGCCGAGCTGCAGCCTCCCCTTAGGACTAGCACAGATACGCAGTATTTT. Protein sequence: CAELQPPLRTSTDTQYF. The chain employs TRBV4-3 and TRBJ2-3; D is perhaps TRBD2 (5 bases). V was shortened by 11 bases and J by 0 bases, with 24 bases between the two germline ends. This CDR3 has 17 amino acids. Germline CDR1 LGHNA, CDR2 YSLEER.

This clonotype was detected a few times. The rearrangement joins TRBV9 to TRBJ2-7, with 11 positions matching TRBD1. There are 15 residues in the CDR3. CDR1 and CDR2 (germline): SGDLS, YYNGEE. The V segment lost 3 bases and the J segment 0 bases; nucleotides outside the gene matches: 2. The CDR3 region has the DNA TGTGCCAGCAGCGCCGGACAGGGGGCCTCCTACGAGCAGTACTTC. This sequence encodes CASSAGQGASYEQYF.

This clonotype was seen a handful of times. The V gene is TRBV30, the J gene TRBJ2-4; D perhaps matches TRBD2 (5 bases). Germline CDR1 reads GTSNPN; CDR2 reads SVGIG (reference sequence). Deletions cut 4 bases from V and 0 bases from J, with 16 bases between. The CDR3 spans 16 residues. The CDR3 is CAWKGDGELAKNIQYF. In nucleotides, the CDR3 is TGTGCCTGGAAGGGAGACGGGGAACTAGCCAAAAACATTCAGTACTTC.

This clonotype appeared a few times. The chain has TRBV29-1 and TRBJ2-5, with D perhaps TRBD2 (6 bases). Germline CDR1 SQVTM, CDR2 ANQGSEA. The germline V and J ends were trimmed by 7 bases and 1 base, with 10 bases remaining between them. This CDR3 comprises 12 residues. Here the CDR3 reads CSAREAQETQYF. CDR3 nucleotides: TGCAGCGCCAGGGAGGCCCAAGAGACCCAGTACTTC.

The chain is built from TRBV7-9 and TRBJ2-5; D perhaps matches TRBD1 (5 bases). Trimming pared 5 bases from V and 5 bases from J, leaving 12 bases between. Germline CDR1 SEHNR, CDR2 FQNEAQ (reference sequence). The CDR3 has 13 residues. The CDR3 here is CASSPWGWETQYF. CDR3 bases: TGTGCCAGCAGCCCGTGGGGCTGGGAGACCCAGTACTTC. Full variable domain (remainder filled in from reference TRBV7-9 and TRBJ2-5): DTGVSQNPRHKITKRGQNVTFRCDPISEHNRLYWYRQTLGQGPEFLTYFQNEAQLEKSRLLSDRFSAERPKGSFSTLEIQRTEQGDSAMYLCASSPWGWETQYFGPGTRLLVL.

In regard to this clonotype: One junction end disagrees with the germline gene, perhaps due to a read error. This chain uses TRBV15 with TRBJ1-5, with 11 bases aligning to TRBD1. Per germline, CDR1 LNHNV and CDR2 YYDKDF (reference sequence). CDR3 length equals 17 residues. CDR3 loop: CATTRTTGTGGRQPQHF. Written as DNA, the CDR3 is TGTGCCACCACCAGAACTACCGGGACAGGGGGGCGTCAGCCCCAGCATTTT.

Only a few counts were recorded for this clonotype. The chain combines TRBV20-1 with TRBJ2-7; D is unclear. V was clipped by 0 bases and J by 4 bases, with 10 bases between them. CDR1 is DFQATT and CDR2 is SNEGSKA in the germline V gene (reference sequence). The CDR3 runs to 13 residues. CDR3 region: CSARDPVSYEQYF. The CDR3 coding sequence is TGCAGTGCTAGAGACCCCGTTTCGTACGAGCAGTACTTC.

As for this clonotype: At one boundary the junction diverges from the germline segment, which might be a read error. The rearrangement links TRBV11-2 to TRBJ2-5; D perhaps matches TRBD1 (5 bases). The length of the CDR3 is 13 residues. The germline CDR1 and CDR2 sequences are SGHAT and FQNNGV. This chain's CDR3 is CASRLGVVETQYF. CDR3 coding DNA: TGTGCCAGCAGATTAGGGGTGGTAGAGACCCAGTACTTC.

The chain links TRBV12-3 or TRBV12-4 to TRBJ2-1; D possibly uses TRBD1 or TRBD2 (5 bases each). The J call may be in error: the DNA end matches TRBJ2-7 better. The CDR3 is 14 residues long. CDR3 DNA sequence: TGTGCCAGCAGCCCGGGACCGAACTCCTACGAGCAGTACTTC. As protein: CASSPGPNSYEQYF.

This clonotype was detected a few times. This rearrangement joins TRBV6-5 to TRBJ2-3; the D gene is possibly TRBD1 (6 bases). V lost 5 bases and J lost 2, with 14 bases in between. Germline V gives CDR1 MNHEY, CDR2 SVGAGI. The CDR3 loop spans 15 amino acids. The CDR3 sequence is CASSPRTELTDTQYF. The CDR3 nucleotides are TGTGCCAGCAGTCCTAGGACAGAACTCACAGATACGCAGTATTTT.